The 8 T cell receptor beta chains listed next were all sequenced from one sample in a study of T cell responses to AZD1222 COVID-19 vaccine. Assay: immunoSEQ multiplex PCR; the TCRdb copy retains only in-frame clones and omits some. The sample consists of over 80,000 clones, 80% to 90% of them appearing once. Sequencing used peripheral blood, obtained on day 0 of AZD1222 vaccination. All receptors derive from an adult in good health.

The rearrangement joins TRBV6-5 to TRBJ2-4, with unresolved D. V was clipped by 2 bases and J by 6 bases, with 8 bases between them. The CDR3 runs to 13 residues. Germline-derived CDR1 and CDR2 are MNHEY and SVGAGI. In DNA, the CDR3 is TGTGCCAGCAGTTACGGGGTGGGAAACATTCAGTACTTC. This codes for CASSYGVGNIQYF.

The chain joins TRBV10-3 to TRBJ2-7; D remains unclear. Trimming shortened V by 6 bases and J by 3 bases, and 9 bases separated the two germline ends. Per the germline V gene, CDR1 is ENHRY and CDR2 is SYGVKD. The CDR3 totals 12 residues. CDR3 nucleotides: TGTGCCATCAGGGTGGGTGACTACGAGCAGTACTTC. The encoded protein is CAIRVGDYEQYF.

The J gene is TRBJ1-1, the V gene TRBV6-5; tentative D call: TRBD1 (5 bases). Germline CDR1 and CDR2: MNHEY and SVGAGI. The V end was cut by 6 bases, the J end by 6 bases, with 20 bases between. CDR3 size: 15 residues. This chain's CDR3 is CASRGVENRGAEAFF. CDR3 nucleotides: TGTGCCAGCAGGGGAGTCGAGAATCGAGGGGCTGAAGCTTTCTTT.

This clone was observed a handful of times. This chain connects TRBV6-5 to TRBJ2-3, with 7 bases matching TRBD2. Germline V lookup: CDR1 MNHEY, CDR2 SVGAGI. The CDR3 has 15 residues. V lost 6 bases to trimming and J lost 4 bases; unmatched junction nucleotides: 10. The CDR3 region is CASSSSGGGADTQYF. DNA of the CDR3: TGTGCCAGCAGCTCTTCGGGAGGCGGAGCAGATACGCAGTATTTT.

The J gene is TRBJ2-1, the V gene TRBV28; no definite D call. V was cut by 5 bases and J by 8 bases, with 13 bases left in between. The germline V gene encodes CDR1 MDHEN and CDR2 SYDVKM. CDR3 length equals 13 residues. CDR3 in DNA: TGTGCCAGCAGTCCGACACACAGCGATGAGCAGTTCTTC. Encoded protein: CASSPTHSDEQFF.

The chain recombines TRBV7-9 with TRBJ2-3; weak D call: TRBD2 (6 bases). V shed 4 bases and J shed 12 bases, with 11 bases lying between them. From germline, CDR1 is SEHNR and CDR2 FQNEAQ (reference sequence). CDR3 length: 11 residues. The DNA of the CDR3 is TGTGCCAGCAGCTCGGGGACTTTTCAGTATTTT. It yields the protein CASSSGTFQYF.

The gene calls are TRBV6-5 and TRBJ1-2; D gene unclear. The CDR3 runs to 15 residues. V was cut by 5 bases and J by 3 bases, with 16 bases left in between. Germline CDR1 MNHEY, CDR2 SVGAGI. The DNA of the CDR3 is TGTGCCAGCAGTCCCGGGGTGGTTAGGGACTATGGCTACACCTTC. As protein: CASSPGVVRDYGYTF.

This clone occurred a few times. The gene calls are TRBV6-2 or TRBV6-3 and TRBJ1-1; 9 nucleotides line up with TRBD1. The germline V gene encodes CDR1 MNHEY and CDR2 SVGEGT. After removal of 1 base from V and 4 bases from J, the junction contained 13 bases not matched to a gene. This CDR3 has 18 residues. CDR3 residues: CASSYLGGQGSSPTEAFF. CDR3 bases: TGTGCCAGCAGTTACTTGGGAGGACAGGGGTCCTCTCCCACTGAAGCTTTCTTT.